The 29 T cell receptor beta chains listed next were all sequenced from one sample in a study of shared clonotypes between healthy human individuals. The method was immunoSEQ multiplex PCR; TCRdb's version includes in-frame clones alone and lacks a portion of them. The sample has around 1.1 million clones, approximately 77% seen once. Material: memory CD4+ T cells from PBMCs. Subset here: CD45RA-negative fraction. These receptors all come from a man aged 18-30 years in good health. Some clones in this sample may be carry-over from other donors' samples.

The rearrangement uses TRBV4-1 and TRBJ2-7, with 10 nucleotides matching TRBD2. CDR1 is MGHRA and CDR2 is YSYEKL in the germline V gene. The CDR3 runs to 16 residues. V lost 4 bases, J lost 3 bases, and 9 bases stayed unmatched. CDR3 in DNA: TGCGCCAGCAGCCGGGACCTAGCGGGGGTTTTCTACGAGCAGTACTTC. This gives the protein CASSRDLAGVFYEQYF.

The chain is built from TRBV30 and TRBJ1-1; D remains ambiguous. CDR3 length: 11 residues. Germline lookup yields CDR1 GTSNPN and CDR2 SVGIG (reference sequence). Deletions cut 5 bases from V and 4 bases from J, with 8 bases between. For the CDR3, the DNA is TGTGCCTGGGCCCGGACCACTGAAGCTTTCTTT. Protein sequence: CAWARTTEAFF.

This clone was counted a single time. The chain links TRBV28 to TRBJ1-2, with a possible D match to TRBD1 (5 bases). Germline lookup yields CDR1 MDHEN and CDR2 SYDVKM. The CDR3 has 15 amino acids. Trimming left V 5 bases short and J 4 bases short, with 17 bases between. CDR3 nucleotides: TGTGCCAGCAGTCTGGGTCCGGGGACGGGCTATGGCTACACCTTC. As protein: CASSLGPGTGYGYTF.

The genes are TRBV7-2 and TRBJ2-1; the match to TRBD2 covers 9 bases. CDR1 SGHTA and CDR2 FQGNSA come from the germline V gene. Trimming cost V 1 base and J 8 bases; bases outside gene matches: 6. The CDR3 is made up of 15 amino acids. The CDR3 sequence is CASSLGLAGQDEQFF. The CDR3 DNA is TGTGCCAGCAGCTTAGGGCTAGCGGGGCAGGATGAGCAGTTCTTC.

This clone was detected only a few times. The V call is TRBV11-2, the J call TRBJ1-5, with D uncertain. CDR1 is SGHAT and CDR2 is FQNNGV in the germline V gene. V shed 5 bases and J shed 4 bases, with 9 bases lying between them. The CDR3 length is 13 residues. The CDR3 region has the DNA TGTGCCAGCAGCCGACAACCGAATCAGCCCCAGCATTTT. Translated: CASSRQPNQPQHF.

The J gene is TRBJ2-3, the V gene TRBV11-2; D remains unclear. Trimming cost V 2 bases and J 3 bases, with 9 bases left between them. The CDR3 sequence is 14 residues long. Germline V lookup: CDR1 SGHAT, CDR2 FQNNGV. DNA of the CDR3: TGTGCCAGCAGCTTAATCGGCAAAACAGATACGCAGTATTTT. As protein: CASSLIGKTDTQYF.

This chain links TRBV4-1 with TRBJ2-4; 7 positions match TRBD1. Losses at the gene ends were 3 bases for V and 5 bases for J; bases not matched to a gene: 7. The CDR3 is 15 amino acids. Per the germline V gene, CDR1 is MGHRA and CDR2 is YSYEKL. For the CDR3, the DNA is TGCGCCAGCAGCCAGTTCCGGGACAGACAAAACATTCAGTACTTC. As protein: CASSQFRDRQNIQYF.

Points on this clone: The same CDR3 is also encoded by other DNA sequences in this sample. The genes are TRBV6-6 and TRBJ1-5; TRBD1 is a possible D gene (5 bases). Between the trimmed V and J ends, which lost 0 bases and 1 base, there was a span of 7 bases. CDR1 and CDR2 (germline): MNHNY, SVGAGI (reference sequence). The CDR3 covers 15 residues. CDR3 DNA sequence: TGTGCCAGCAGTTACTCTGGGGGAAGCAATCAGCCCCAGCATTTT. Its translation is CASSYSGGSNQPQHF.

The chain links TRBV7-9 to TRBJ2-2; TRBD1 matches 7 bases. The CDR3 length is 13 residues. The V gene end was trimmed by 6 bases and the J gene end by 6 bases; junction bases not matched to a gene: 4. CDR1 and CDR2 from the germline V gene are SEHNR and FQNEAQ (reference sequence). CDR3 loop: CASRTTGSGELFF. The CDR3 DNA follows: TGTGCCAGCAGAACGACAGGGTCCGGGGAGCTGTTTTTT.

V gene TRBV7-3 combines with J gene TRBJ2-7, with 10 bases matching TRBD2. CDR1 and CDR2 (germline): SGHTA, FQGTGA. CDR3 length equals 15 residues. The V segment lost 5 bases and the J segment 2 bases; nucleotides outside the gene matches: 6. CDR3 sequence reads: CASSPSLAGAYEQYF. The CDR3 DNA reads TGTGCCAGCAGCCCCAGCCTAGCGGGAGCCTACGAGCAGTACTTC.

This chain uses TRBV28 with TRBJ2-7; TRBD1 matches 7 bases. CDR3 length: 12 residues. V lost 4 bases to trimming and J lost 7 bases; unmatched junction nucleotides: 4. The germline gives CDR1 MDHEN, CDR2 SYDVKM. This CDR3 is CASSSTGREQYF. The CDR3 DNA reads as TGTGCCAGCAGTTCGACAGGGCGGGAGCAGTACTTC.

The CDR3 DNA sequence: TGCGCCAGCAGCCCGGACGAGGGGGTTGGGACCGGGGAGCTGTTTTTT. This encodes CASSPDEGVGTGELFF. J is TRBJ2-2 and V is TRBV4-1, with D tentatively TRBD1 (6 bases). The germline V gene has CDR1 MGHRA and CDR2 YSYEKL. Between the trimmed V and J ends, which lost 4 bases and 5 bases, there was a span of 17 bases. This CDR3 has 16 residues.

V is TRBV15 and J is TRBJ1-4, with a possible D match to TRBD1 (5 bases). The CDR3 is 15 amino acids. The ends were cut back, 0 bases at V and 4 bases at J, with 9 bases in the middle. Germline values: CDR1 LNHNV, CDR2 YYDKDF (reference sequence). CDR3 protein: CATSRDRGDNEKLFF. The CDR3, as DNA: TGTGCCACCAGCAGAGATCGGGGCGATAATGAAAAACTGTTTTTT.

This clone showed up just once. The chain recombines TRBV6-1 with TRBJ2-3; 7 nucleotides match TRBD1. Trimming cost V 6 bases and J 7 bases; bases outside gene matches: 4. Germline V gene lookup returns CDR1 MNHNS and CDR2 SASEGT. The CDR3 consists of 12 residues. CDR3 region: CASRTGLNTQYF. The DNA of the CDR3 is TGTGCCAGCAGGACAGGGTTAAATACGCAGTATTTT.

V gene TRBV6-4 combines with J gene TRBJ2-5; 7 bases map to TRBD2. With V trimmed by 4 bases and J by 5 bases, 4 bases remained unmatched. Germline CDR1 and CDR2: MRHNA and SNTAGT. This CDR3 comprises 13 residues. The CDR3 DNA reads as TGTGCCAGCAGTGCTCGCGGGGGTGAGACCCAGTACTTC. Amino acids: CASSARGGETQYF.

This chain links TRBV5-1 with TRBJ2-3; D assignment may be TRBD1 or TRBD2 (5 bases each). Germline values: CDR1 SGHRS, CDR2 YFSETQ. CDR3 length equals 15 residues. Trimming took 2 bases from V and 3 from J, leaving 13 bases between them. Here the CDR3 reads CASSFEGLSTDTQYF. DNA of the CDR3: TGCGCCAGCAGCTTCGAGGGGTTATCGACAGATACGCAGTATTTT.

The V gene is TRBV6-1, the J gene TRBJ2-7; 10 positions match TRBD1. Germline V gene sequence: CDR1 MNHNS, CDR2 SASEGT. The CDR3 contains 13 residues. The junction had 10 bases not matched to a gene; V was cut back by 11 bases and J by 6 bases. CDR3 residues: CAGGTGALCEQYF. The CDR3 DNA follows: TGTGCCGGAGGGACAGGGGCGCTTTGCGAGCAGTACTTC.

The chain combines TRBV6-5 with TRBJ1-6, with D unresolved. V was trimmed by 4 bases and J by 7 bases, leaving 14 bases between them. The CDR3 is 15 amino acids. In germline, CDR1 is MNHEY, CDR2 SVGAGI. The CDR3 region has the DNA TGTGCCAGCAGTTCCCATGGGTTAGGAAATTCACCCCTCCACTTT. It specifies CASSSHGLGNSPLHF.

The chain recombines TRBV19 with TRBJ2-5; TRBD1 matches at 10 bases. The junction had 5 bases not matched to a gene; V was cut back by 5 bases and J by 8 bases. Germline V gene data show CDR1 as LNHDA and CDR2 as SQIVND (reference sequence). The CDR3 is 13 residues long. This chain's CDR3 is CASSRDRGRTQYF. CDR3 in DNA: TGTGCCAGTAGTCGGGACAGGGGTAGAACCCAGTACTTC.

This clone turned up a few times. This CDR3 is also generated by other DNA sequences in the sample. The chain has TRBV28 and TRBJ2-5, with no clear D. The ends were cut back, 8 bases at V and 4 bases at J, with 5 bases in the middle. The CDR3 runs 10 residues. The germline CDR1 and CDR2 sequences are MDHEN and SYDVKM. The CDR3 loop is CASRGETQYF. The CDR3 DNA sequence: TGTGCCAGCCGCGGAGAGACCCAGTACTTC.

This sequence joins TRBV5-8 and TRBJ2-5, with unresolved D. Trimming took off 1 base at V and 1 base at J, with 8 bases between the two ends. Germline CDR1 is SGHTS and CDR2 is YDEGEE. The CDR3 loop spans 14 amino acids. CDR3 sequence reads: CASSLSQVQETQYF. The CDR3 DNA follows: TGTGCCAGCAGCTTGTCCCAGGTCCAAGAGACCCAGTACTTC.

A few counts support this clone. V gene TRBV2 combines with J gene TRBJ2-1, with a tentative D call TRBD2 (6 bases). This CDR3 is 19 amino acids long. Trimming took off 3 bases at V and 1 base at J, with 22 bases between the two ends. CDR1 and CDR2 from the germline V gene are SNHLY and FYNNEI. Here the CDR3 reads CASSELDRPGEGSYNEQFF. The CDR3 DNA follows: TGTGCCAGCAGTGAGTTAGATCGTCCGGGAGAAGGGTCCTACAATGAGCAGTTCTTC.

This chain links TRBV2 with TRBJ1-5; D remains unclear. V lost 8 bases, J lost 4 bases, and 15 bases lay in between. The V gene's germline CDR1 is SNHLY and CDR2 FYNNEI. CDR3 length equals 14 residues. Written as DNA, the CDR3 is TGTGCCAGCGGCCTCAGATGGGAAAATCAGCCCCAGCATTTT. Translation gives CASGLRWENQPQHF. Using reference TRBV2 and TRBJ1-5 for the parts outside the CDR3, the full variable domain is EPEVTQTPSHQVTQMGQEVILRCVPISNHLYFYWYRQILGQKVEFLVSFYNNEISEKSEIFDDQFSVERPDGSNFTLKIRSTKLEDSAMYFCASGLRWENQPQHFGDGTRLSIL.

In this sample, this clone turned up a few times. The chain combines TRBV5-1 with TRBJ2-7; D gene unclear. V shed 0 bases and J shed 5 bases, with 12 bases lying between them. In germline, CDR1 is SGHRS, CDR2 YFSETQ. This CDR3 spans 14 amino acids. The CDR3 DNA is TGCGCCAGCAGCTTGGTAGCCCCCTCGGACGAGCAGTACTTC. This gives the protein CASSLVAPSDEQYF. The full variable domain, rest sourced from reference TRBV5-1 and TRBJ2-7, is KAGVTQTPRYLIKTRGQQVTLSCSPISGHRSVSWYQQTPGQGLQFLFEYFSETQRNKGNFPGRFSGRQFSNSRSEMNVSTLELGDSALYLCASSLVAPSDEQYFGPGTRLTVT.

The V gene is TRBV28, the J gene TRBJ1-2, with D unresolved. V lost 2 bases, J lost 4 bases, and 8 bases lay in between. The CDR3 contains 13 residues. Germline V gene data show CDR1 as MDHEN and CDR2 as SYDVKM. CDR3 protein: CASSLRQAYGYTF. The CDR3 coding sequence is TGTGCCAGCAGTTTAAGGCAGGCCTATGGCTACACCTTC.

The chain couples TRBV10-3 to TRBJ2-7; D is undetermined. V lost 4 bases to trimming and J lost 2 bases, with 9 bases between them. The germline V gene encodes CDR1 ENHRY and CDR2 SYGVKD. The CDR3 totals 13 residues. CDR3 in amino acids: CAISAPATYEQYF. Here the CDR3 DNA reads TGTGCCATCAGTGCTCCCGCGACCTACGAGCAGTACTTC.

This clone occurred once. V usage is TRBV7-7 and J usage is TRBJ2-1; the D gene could be TRBD1 or TRBD2 (6 bases each). CDR3 length: 13 residues. CDR1 is SSHAT and CDR2 is FNYEAQ in the germline V gene (reference sequence). The germline V and J ends were trimmed by 5 bases and 5 bases, with 10 bases remaining between them. As DNA, the CDR3 is TGTGCCAGCAGCGCGGGACACAACAATGAGCAGTTCTTC. Translated, it gives CASSAGHNNEQFF.

The chain couples TRBV5-1 to TRBJ1-2; 8 nucleotides match TRBD1. The CDR3 length is 16 residues. Germline V lookup: CDR1 SGHRS, CDR2 YFSETQ. V was pared by 4 bases and J by 1 base, with 9 bases of the junction left unmatched. In nucleotides, the CDR3 is TGCGCCAGCAGCCTGATGGGACAGGTGGATAACTATGGCTACACCTTC. This sequence encodes CASSLMGQVDNYGYTF. The variable domain in full, with the rest retrieved from reference TRBV5-1 and TRBJ1-2, is KAGVTQTPRYLIKTRGQQVTLSCSPISGHRSVSWYQQTPGQGLQFLFEYFSETQRNKGNFPGRFSGRQFSNSRSEMNVSTLELGDSALYLCASSLMGQVDNYGYTFGSGTRLTVV.

This clone has only one observation. The genes are TRBV7-3 and TRBJ2-2, with D perhaps TRBD1 (6 bases). The germline V gene encodes CDR1 SGHTA and CDR2 FQGTGA. The CDR3 contains 15 residues. V shed 5 bases and J shed 2 bases, with 12 bases lying between them. In DNA form, the CDR3 reads TGTGCCAGCAGCGTCACAGGGTACAACACCGGGGAGCTGTTTTTT. This codes for CASSVTGYNTGELFF.